This T cell receptor beta chain emerged from a study of early stage breast cancer tumors. General study results and limits: Comparing each tissue with blood distinguished tumor from normal in most of the 16 patients. Commonly generated sequences made up most enriched TCRB sequences shared between patients.

As to this clone: Its antigen is unknown.

Assay used: immunoSEQ multiplex PCR; TCRdb lists only in-frame clones, some missing. This sample has 25,000 to 35,000 clones, with 80% found just once. Trimming shortened V by 5 bases and J by 3 bases, and 14 bases separated the two germline ends. The CDR3 has 14 amino acids. Per the germline V gene, CDR1 is LNHDA and CDR2 is SQIVND (reference sequence). Sequenced sample: blood. The chain links TRBV19 to TRBJ2-7, with D perhaps TRBD2 (6 bases). This receptor was obtained from a person in their sixties with breast cancer. Here the CDR3 DNA reads TGTGCCAGTAGTGACCGGGGGAACAACTACGAGCAGTACTTC. It codes for CASSDRGNNYEQYF.